The TCR beta chain described here comes from a study of vaccination effects on CD4 cells after COVID-19. Whole-study context: The participants, recipients of two vaccine doses, got either BNT162b2 or mRNA-1273.

With regard to this clone: What it binds is unknown.

After expansion with viral peptide pools in the ViraFEST assay, antigen-specific CD4+ T cells were sequenced. When around ten days of culture had elapsed, CD4+ T cells were isolated. On days 3 and 7, fresh IL-2 medium replaced half the medium. The repertoire was sequenced with immunoSEQ multiplex PCR; TCRdb's copy has only in-frame clones and lacks some. Among approximately 82,000 clones, 74% were seen once, and the ten largest hold roughly 1.7%. Source: CD4+ T cells from PBMCs cultured with HCoV-229E spike peptides, taken before COVID-19 vaccination. The TCR comes from a human donor who received a COVID-19 vaccine.

Written as DNA, the CDR3 is TGTGCCAGCTCACCACTCGAGACTAGCGGGGGGAAAACAGATACGCAGTATTTT. Protein product: CASSPLETSGGKTDTQYF. The genes are TRBV18 and TRBJ2-3, with TRBD2 matching over 13 bases. V shed 1 base and J 3 bases; nucleotides not matched to a gene: 7. The length of the CDR3 is 18 residues. Germline lookup yields CDR1 KGHSH and CDR2 LQKENI.